These 20 T cell receptor beta chains were sequenced from one sample in a study of control samples from healthy donors and cancer patients. Only in-frame clones appear in the TCRdb table, and some are missing; sequencing was by immunoSEQ multiplex PCR. The repertoire holds around 140,000 clones, with about 92% as singletons. The sample was blood. Every receptor here comes from a woman between 50 and 59 years old in good health.

The V gene is TRBV5-1, the J gene TRBJ2-7, with 9 positions matching TRBD1. The CDR3 runs to 15 residues. CDR1 and CDR2 from the germline V gene are SGHRS and YFSETQ. V lost 4 bases to trimming and J lost 0 bases; unmatched junction nucleotides: 5. Written as DNA, the CDR3 is TGCGCCAGCAGCGGAGGACAGGGGAGCTCCTACGAGCAGTACTTC. This sequence encodes CASSGGQGSSYEQYF.

This chain joins TRBV9 and TRBJ2-5; 8 bases line up with TRBD2. CDR1 and CDR2 (germline): SGDLS, YYNGEE. Losses at the gene ends were 4 bases for V and 3 bases for J; bases not matched to a gene: 5. CDR3 length: 14 amino acids. CDR3: CASSPLGGEETQYF. The CDR3 DNA reads TGTGCCAGCAGCCCTCTCGGGGGGGAAGAGACCCAGTACTTC. The variable domain in full, completed from reference TRBV9 and TRBJ2-5, reads DSGVTQTPKHLITATGQRVTLRCSPRSGDLSVYWYQQSLDQGLQFLIQYYNGEERAKGNILERFSAQQFPDLHSELNLSSLELGDSALYFCASSPLGGEETQYFGPGTRLLVL.

The chain uses TRBV5-1 and TRBJ1-1; D remains ambiguous. Per germline, CDR1 SGHRS and CDR2 YFSETQ. The CDR3 covers 13 residues. The V end lost 0 bases, the J end lost 0 bases, and 3 bases lay between the germline ends. CDR3 amino acids: CASSLAVNTEAFF. CDR3 in DNA: TGCGCCAGCAGCTTGGCAGTGAACACTGAAGCTTTCTTT.

The V gene is TRBV7-9, the J gene TRBJ2-7; D is perhaps TRBD1 (6 bases). The V and J ends lost 5 bases and 0 bases respectively, with 20 bases between them. Per germline, CDR1 SEHNR and CDR2 FQNEAQ (reference sequence). The CDR3 is 17 residues long. The CDR3 nucleotides read TGTGCCAGCAGCCCAACTGTTACGGACAGACCCTCCTACGAGCAGTACTTC. This translates into CASSPTVTDRPSYEQYF.

Here the CDR3 DNA reads TGTGCCAGCAGCTTGGACAGGGGGAATACGAGGCAGTACTTC. This codes for CASSLDRGNTRQYF. The chain couples TRBV5-6 to TRBJ2-7, with 8 positions matching TRBD1. V trimming: 0 bases; J trimming: 9 bases; junction bases outside the gene matches: 8. The germline V gene has CDR1 SGHDT and CDR2 YYEEEE. This CDR3 comprises 14 residues.

V usage is TRBV5-6 and J usage is TRBJ2-1, with 8 nucleotides matching TRBD1. The J segment lost 6 bases and the V segment lost 5 bases, leaving 1 base of the junction unmatched. CDR1 is SGHDT, CDR2 YYEEEE, per germline. This CDR3 spans 12 amino acids. In nucleotides, the CDR3 is TGTGCCAGCAGAGGACAGGGCAATGAGCAGTTCTTC. As protein: CASRGQGNEQFF.

The J gene is TRBJ2-2, the V gene TRBV3-1 (or the pseudogene TRBV3-2), with 7 nucleotides matching TRBD2. V dropped 3 bases and J dropped 4; count of bases not matched to a gene: 2. The CDR3 sequence is 14 residues long. Germline-derived CDR1 and CDR2 are LGHDT and YNNKEL (reference sequence). This CDR3 is CASSQGGFTGELFF. The CDR3 DNA reads TGTGCCAGCAGCCAGGGGGGGTTCACCGGGGAGCTGTTTTTT.

The chain couples TRBV5-6 to TRBJ2-7; D possibly corresponds to TRBD2 (6 bases). Germline assignment: CDR1 SGHDT and CDR2 YYEEEE. With 5 bases removed from V and 7 bases from J, the gap between germline ends came to 10 bases. CDR3 length: 11 amino acids. The CDR3 nucleotides read TGTGCCAGCAGTTATAGCGGAGAGCAGTACTTC. Its protein product is CASSYSGEQYF.

CDR3 in amino acids: CASSSGTVMPQAQHF. CDR3 nucleotides: TGTGCCAGCAGCTCCGGGACAGTTATGCCTCAAGCCCAGCATTTT. The rearrangement links TRBV7-9 to TRBJ1-5; 7 nucleotides match TRBD1. The CDR3 sequence is 15 residues long. The J segment lost 11 bases and the V segment lost 4 bases, leaving 14 bases of the junction unmatched. Germline-derived CDR1 and CDR2 are SEHNR and FQNEAQ (reference sequence).

This clone was observed once. The chain carries TRBV11-2 and TRBJ1-3; possibly TRBD1 for D (6 bases). V lost 2 bases and J 0 bases, leaving 17 bases between the germline ends. The CDR3 is 18 amino acids. The V gene's germline CDR1 is SGHAT and CDR2 FQNNGV. Here the CDR3 reads CASSLTGQGTGSGNTIYF. The CDR3 region has the DNA TGTGCCAGCAGCTTAACGGGGCAGGGGACCGGCTCTGGAAACACCATATATTTT.

The J gene is TRBJ1-1, the V gene TRBV9, with a tentative D call TRBD1 (6 bases). The CDR3 consists of 16 residues. Germline CDR1 and CDR2: SGDLS and YYNGEE. Trimming pared 2 bases from V and 6 bases from J, leaving 20 bases between. CDR3 in amino acids: CASSVEGNRVGAEAFF. The CDR3 DNA sequence: TGTGCCAGCAGCGTCGAGGGAAACAGGGTGGGCGCTGAAGCTTTCTTT.

This sequence joins TRBV4-1 and TRBJ1-6, with 9 nucleotides matching TRBD1. The CDR3 spans 17 residues. Germline V CDR1 and CDR2: MGHRA, YSYEKL. The V gene end was trimmed by 4 bases and the J gene end by 10 bases; junction bases not matched to a gene: 14. Written as DNA, the CDR3 is TGCGCCAGCAGCCGGGCAGGGGACAGGGTGGCTAAATCACCCCTCCACTTT. Translated, it gives CASSRAGDRVAKSPLHF.

The rearrangement joins TRBV6-5 to TRBJ2-2; D is undetermined. The CDR3 covers 14 residues. V was shortened by 5 bases and J by 6 bases, with 13 bases between the two germline ends. From germline, CDR1 is MNHEY and CDR2 SVGAGI. The CDR3 sequence is CASSLTWVSGELFF. In DNA form, the CDR3 reads TGTGCCAGCAGTCTTACCTGGGTTTCCGGGGAGCTGTTTTTT.

The chain is built from TRBV6-5 and TRBJ1-1, with 8 bases matching TRBD1. Trimming cost V 0 bases and J 8 bases; bases outside gene matches: 11. Germline CDR1 is MNHEY and CDR2 is SVGAGI. The CDR3 runs to 16 residues. This chain's CDR3 is CASSYSKGPGGGEAFF. The CDR3 nucleotides read TGTGCCAGCAGTTACTCGAAAGGGCCAGGGGGCGGGGAAGCTTTCTTT.

The rearrangement links TRBV6-5 to TRBJ1-4, with D uncertain. From germline, CDR1 is MNHEY and CDR2 SVGAGI. The CDR3 loop spans 14 amino acids. Trimming pared 6 bases from V and 5 bases from J, leaving 13 bases between. The CDR3 nucleotides are TGTGCCAGCAGCAAGACTTCGGGGAATGAAAAACTGTTTTTT. It yields the protein CASSKTSGNEKLFF.

The rearrangement links TRBV6-1 to TRBJ2-1; D is possibly TRBD1 (5 bases). V was clipped by 0 bases and J by 4 bases, with 13 bases between them. CDR3 length: 16 residues. The germline V gene encodes CDR1 MNHNS and CDR2 SASEGT. The CDR3 is CASSEAQGPPYNEQFF. The CDR3 DNA reads as TGTGCCAGCAGTGAAGCGCAGGGTCCGCCTTACAATGAGCAGTTCTTC.

In its sample, this clone was seen once. The rearrangement links TRBV19 to TRBJ2-1; 7 nucleotides match TRBD1. CDR1 is LNHDA and CDR2 is SQIVND in the germline V gene (reference sequence). Unmatched junction bases numbered 9, after V lost 8 bases and J lost 5 bases. The CDR3 consists of 14 residues. Here the CDR3 DNA reads TGTGCCAGTCAACCGACAGGGCGCAACAATGAGCAGTTCTTC. Its protein is CASQPTGRNNEQFF. Using reference TRBV19 and TRBJ2-1 for the parts outside the CDR3, the full variable domain is DGGITQSPKYLFRKEGQNVTLSCEQNLNHDAMYWYRQDPGQGLRLIYYSQIVNDFQKGDIAEGYSVSREKKESFPLTVTSAQKNPTAFYLCASQPTGRNNEQFFGPGTRLTVL.

This chain uses TRBV18 with TRBJ2-7, with D perhaps TRBD1 (7 bases). CDR1 is KGHSH and CDR2 is LQKENI in the germline V gene. This CDR3 has 14 amino acids. Deletions cut 3 bases from V and 2 bases from J, with 11 bases between. The CDR3 here is CASSPGGQPYEQYF. CDR3 in DNA: TGTGCCAGCTCACCGGGGGGACAGCCCTACGAGCAGTACTTC.

The chain links TRBV12-5 to TRBJ2-5; 9 bases match TRBD2. V was pared by 1 base and J by 0 bases, with 3 bases of the junction left unmatched. The CDR3 sequence is 16 residues long. Germline V CDR1 and CDR2: LGHNT, FRNRAP. The CDR3, as DNA: TGTGCTAGTGGTTTGGGGACTAGCGCATACCAAGAGACCCAGTACTTC. It codes for CASGLGTSAYQETQYF.

This clone was detected once. This chain connects TRBV28 to TRBJ2-7; D remains unclear. There are 13 residues in the CDR3. Germline V lookup: CDR1 MDHEN, CDR2 SYDVKM. Trimming shortened V by 4 bases and J by 3 bases, and 10 bases separated the two germline ends. The chain's CDR3 is CASSSRRSYEQYF. The CDR3 DNA reads TGTGCCAGCAGTTCAAGACGAAGCTACGAGCAGTACTTC. Full variable domain (missing parts from reference TRBV28 and TRBJ2-7): DVKVTQSSRYLVKRTGEKVFLECVQDMDHENMFWYRQDPGLGLRLIYFSYDVKMKEKGDIPEGYSVSREKKERFSLILESASTNQTSMYLCASSSRRSYEQYFGPGTRLTVT.